These T cell receptor beta chains were read from a single sample in a study of shared clonotypes between healthy human individuals. Some clones are missing from TCRdb's copy, which holds only in-frame ones; the method was immunoSEQ multiplex PCR. The sample lists roughly 700,000 clones; 90% were seen once. Sequencing was done on a sample of memory CD8+ T cells from PBMCs. These receptors all stem from a man younger than 35 in good health. Some clones in this sample may be carry-over from other donors' samples. Each CDR3 is given with its conserved first and last residue. D genes are given only for firm matches. Rows give clone size only sometimes, using once, few, many, or a class for an expanded clone.

TGTGCCAGCAGTGAACCCTACGAGCAGTACTTC	CASSEPYEQYF	TRBV6-1	once	NA	TRBJ2-7
TGTGCCAGCAGCTTAGGTTCCGGGGAGCTGTTTTTT	CASSLGSGELFF	TRBV5-6	NA	NA	TRBJ2-2
TGTGCCAGCGGTCCCGGCAATCAGCCCCAGCATTTT	CASGPGNQPQHF	TRBV27	few	NA	TRBJ1-5
TGTGCCAGCAGCTTAGTACACGCCAACACAGATACGCAGTATTTT	CASSLVHANTDTQYF	TRBV11-2	NA	NA	TRBJ2-3
TGCGCCAGCAGCCAAGGAACAGCGGCCACGTTCTACGAGCAGTACTTC	CASSQGTAATFYEQYF	TRBV4-3	NA	NA	TRBJ2-7
TGTGCCAGCAGTTACTCGATGGGGGCCGACTCCTACGAGCAGTACTTC	CASSYSMGADSYEQYF	TRBV6-5	NA	NA	TRBJ2-7
TGTGCCAGCAGCTTAGGTAGGAGCACCACAGATACGCAGTATTTT	CASSLGRSTTDTQYF	TRBV7-8	NA	NA	TRBJ2-3
TGCGCCAGCAGCTTGTCCTTGCGGCAGGTCAAACGAATAGCCAAAAACATTCAGTACTTC	CASSLSLRQVKRIAKNIQYF	TRBV5-1	NA	NA	TRBJ2-4
TGTGCCAGTAGTGCAGGCCCCGCAGAGCAGTTCTTC	CASSAGPAEQFF	TRBV19	NA	NA	TRBJ2-1
TGCGCCAGCAGTGAGTCAAGGACCCAAGAGACCCAGTACTTC	CASSESRTQETQYF	TRBV6-5	NA	NA	TRBJ2-5
TGTGCCAGCAACCCGAAACAGGGAATGCTCTACGAGCAGTACTTC	CASNPKQGMLYEQYF	TRBV27	NA	NA	TRBJ2-7
NA	CASSFLADYSYEQYF	TRBV27	NA	NA	TRBJ2-7
TGTGCCAGCAGCCAACCCGGGACAGGGGGCTCTGGCTACACCTTC	CASSQPGTGGSGYTF	TRBV4-2	NA	TRBD1	TRBJ1-2
TGTGCCAGCAGCGGCGCCCTATGGACAGGAGGACATGAGCAGTTCTTC	CASSGALWTGGHEQFF	TRBV9	NA	TRBD1	TRBJ2-1
TGTGCCAGCAGTCACAGGGAAGGGAACACTGAAGCTTTCTTT	CASSHREGNTEAFF	TRBV28	NA	NA	TRBJ1-1